The rows below give T cell receptor beta chains drawn from one sample of a study of identical twins. TCRdb used MiXCR to reprocess the 5' RACE reads, holding one entry per CDR3 protein. The sample includes about 340,000 distinct CDR3 sequences, roughly an eighth of them seen just once. These sequences were also reported in another study, on yellow fever vaccine responses in identical twins.

Sequencing was done on a sample of CD8+ T cells sorted from blood. The receptor set was obtained from a woman under 30 in good health. CDR3s include the opening cysteine and the closing phenylalanine or tryptophan. D genes are given only for firm matches. Clone size appears in some rows only: once, few, many, or a class for an expanded clone.

size	V	D	J	DNA	CDR3
.	TRBV12-3/TRBV12-4	.	TRBJ2-2	TGTGCCAGCAGCTCACAGGGTCTCGGGGAGCTGTTTTTT	CASSSQGLGELFF
few	TRBV19	.	TRBJ2-2	TGTGCCAGTAGTATAGGGCAGGCCTACGGGGAGCTGTTTTTT	CASSIGQAYGELFF
many	TRBV7-9	.	TRBJ2-1	TGTGCCAGCAGCTCAGTGGGGAACAGCTACAATGAGCAGTTCTTC	CASSSVGNSYNEQFF
many	TRBV28	.	TRBJ2-1	TGTGCCAGCAGTTTGGGAAAGGGCAATGAGCAGTTCTTC	CASSLGKGNEQFF
few	TRBV28	.	TRBJ2-5	TGTGCCAGCAGTTTATACCCAGGGTCCCTTCAAGAGACCCAGTACTTC	CASSLYPGSLQETQYF
.	TRBV3-1	TRBD2	TRBJ2-1	TGTGCCAGCAGCCACGAAAGCGGGGGGGCCTACAATGAGCAGTTCTTC	CASSHESGGAYNEQFF
.	TRBV2	.	TRBJ1-1	TGTGCCAGCCGGGGGGTTGAGGGCACTTCGACTGAAGCTTTCTTT	CASRGVEGTSTEAFF
.	TRBV7-7	TRBD2	TRBJ2-5	TGTGCCAGCAGCTTAGAGGGACTAGGAGAGACCCAGTACTTC	CASSLEGLGETQYF
few	TRBV5-5	.	TRBJ1-1	TGTGCCAGCAGCTTGTGGGAGGGGGGCGCACCTGAAGCTTTCTTT	CASSLWEGGAPEAFF
many	TRBV4-1	.	TRBJ1-5	TGCGCCAGCAGCCTCGGGGGCGGGCCCCAGCATTTT	CASSLGGGPQHF
.	TRBV7-9	TRBD2	TRBJ2-3	TGTGCCAGCAGCTTCACTAGCGGTAGCACAGATACGCAGTATTTT	CASSFTSGSTDTQYF
.	TRBV27	.	TRBJ2-3	TGTGCCAGCACCTACAGGGACACTAGCACAGATACGCAGTATTTT	CASTYRDTSTDTQYF
many	TRBV13	TRBD2	TRBJ2-3	TGTGCCAGCAGCTTAGGCTCTAGCGGGGACAACACAGATACGCAGTATTTT	CASSLGSSGDNTDTQYF
.	TRBV28	TRBD2	TRBJ2-3	TGTGCCAGCAGTTTATTAGCGGGGGGGCCGACAGATACGCAGTATTTT	CASSLLAGGPTDTQYF
.	TRBV28	.	TRBJ1-6	TGTGCCAGCAGTTTATTGGGGGAATCGAATTCACCCCTCCACTTT	CASSLLGESNSPLHF
many	TRBV4-1	TRBD1	TRBJ2-2	TGCGCCAGCAGCCCAACAGGGGGCTCGTTCACCGGGGAGCTGTTTTTT	CASSPTGGSFTGELFF
many	TRBV7-8	TRBD1	TRBJ2-1	TGTGCCAGCAGCTTAGGGGACAGACCATACAATGAGCAGTTCTTC	CASSLGDRPYNEQFF
many	TRBV5-1	TRBD1	TRBJ1-1	TGCGCCAGCAGCTTACGACAGGGAGGCACTGAAGCTTTCTTT	CASSLRQGGTEAFF
few	TRBV20-1	TRBD1	TRBJ1-2	TGCAGTGCTAGAGATGGGGACAGGGGGAGGTATGGCTACACCTTC	CSARDGDRGRYGYTF
few	TRBV4-1	.	TRBJ2-2	TGCGCCAGCAGCCAAACCCAGGCCACCGGGGAGCTGTTTTTT	CASSQTQATGELFF
few	TRBV3-1	TRBD1	TRBJ1-1	TGTGCCAGCAGCCATCCCCCACAGGGGGCGAAATTGGGTACTGAAGCTTTCTTT	CASSHPPQGAKLGTEAFF
few	TRBV24-1	.	TRBJ1-2	TGTGCCACCGGACATTCTTACTATGGCTACACCTTC	CATGHSYYGYTF
many	TRBV20-1	.	TRBJ2-4	TGCAGTGCTAGGGAGGGGACTTACAACATTCAGTACTTC	CSAREGTYNIQYF
few	TRBV15	TRBD2	TRBJ2-3	TGTGCCACCAGCAGAGGCCGGGGGGTCGAGGCAGATACGCAGTATTTT	CATSRGRGVEADTQYF
.	TRBV7-6	.	TRBJ2-2	TGTGCCAGCAGCTCACCGCAGAGGGCGAACACCGGGGAGCTGTTTTTT	CASSSPQRANTGELFF
.	TRBV4-1	TRBD2	TRBJ2-1	TGCGCCAGCCAGGGTATGGGGCGGGAGGGCCTGGATGAGCAGTTCTTC	CASQGMGREGLDEQFF
many	TRBV7-9	TRBD2	TRBJ2-5	TGTGCCAGCAGCCGTTCTAGCGGGAGGGAAGAGACCCAGTACTTC	CASSRSSGREETQYF
few	TRBV3-1	TRBD1	TRBJ2-5	TGTGCCAGCAGCCAGGGGACAGGGGTCGTCGAGACCCAGTACTTC	CASSQGTGVVETQYF
.	TRBV2	.	TRBJ2-3	TGTGCCAGCAGTGAACTATCCAGCGCAGATACGCAGTATTTT	CASSELSSADTQYF
.	TRBV6-1	.	TRBJ1-2	TGTGCCAGCAGTGGGGGTCACTCGGACACCATTGGCTACACCTTC	CASSGGHSDTIGYTF
many	TRBV4-1	.	TRBJ1-5	TGCGCCAGCAGCCTTGGTCCACAGAATCAGCCCCAGCATTTT	CASSLGPQNQPQHF
.	TRBV7-2	.	TRBJ2-1	TGTGCCAGCAGCCGCTCGGGGCGCGGAGCCTTTTACAATGAGCAGTTCTTC	CASSRSGRGAFYNEQFF
many	TRBV7-9	.	TRBJ2-5	TGTGCCAGCAGCCCCAGGGGTTCTGGGGAGACCCAGTACTTC	CASSPRGSGETQYF
.	TRBV11-2	.	TRBJ2-1	TGTGCCAGCAGCTTTGCCCCGTTTGGGGATGAGCAGTTCTTC	CASSFAPFGDEQFF
.	TRBV15	.	TRBJ2-1	TGTGCCACCAGCACGGGGGTAGCCTACAATGAGCAGTTCTTC	CATSTGVAYNEQFF
few	TRBV27	TRBD2	TRBJ2-3	TGTGCCAGCAGTACCCTAGCGGGTAACACAGATACGCAGTATTTT	CASSTLAGNTDTQYF
.	TRBV4-1	TRBD2	TRBJ2-5	TGCGCCAGCAGCAATATTGGCGGGAGTGTGGGGGAGACCCAGTACTTC	CASSNIGGSVGETQYF
few	TRBV25-1	.	TRBJ2-2	TGTGCCAGCAGTTTCCTGGGGTCGTGGCCCGGGGAGCTGTTTTTT	CASSFLGSWPGELFF
.	TRBV6-5	.	TRBJ2-2	TGTGCCAGCAGTTACTATCCGGAAGTAGCTCCCGGGGAGCTGTTTTTT	CASSYYPEVAPGELFF
.	TRBV7-8	TRBD2	TRBJ2-5	TGTGCCAGCAGCCCCTTGGGAGCGGCGGGAGGGCCTAGTCGAGAGACCCAGTACTTC	CASSPLGAAGGPSRETQYF
few	TRBV7-9	.	TRBJ2-5	TGTGCCAGCAGCGTACAGGGATCTGGAGAGACCCAGTACTTC	CASSVQGSGETQYF
few	TRBV7-8	.	TRBJ1-2	TGTGCCAGCAGCTTATCGGACAGCTATGGCTACACCTTC	CASSLSDSYGYTF
.	TRBV20-1	.	TRBJ2-7	TGCAGTGCTATAATCGACCGGGGGACCTACGAGCAGTACTTC	CSAIIDRGTYEQYF
.	TRBV5-5	TRBD2	TRBJ2-1	TGTGCCAGCAGCTTGGCCGGTAGCGGGAGAGGGTTGAATGAGCAGTTCTTC	CASSLAGSGRGLNEQFF
few	TRBV11-2	.	TRBJ2-2	TGTGCCAGCTCGTCCCTTATCGCTGGGCCTAGATACACCGGGGAGCTGTTTTTT	CASSSLIAGPRYTGELFF
.	TRBV4-1	.	TRBJ1-5	TGCGCCAGCAGCCAACGGTTGGGGGGCAATCAGCCCCAGCATTTT	CASSQRLGGNQPQHF
.	TRBV6-4	.	TRBJ2-1	TGTGCCAGCAGTGTAGCCACGGGGAGAGGTGAGCAGTTCTTC	CASSVATGRGEQFF
few	TRBV14	.	TRBJ1-3	TGTGCCAGCAGCCATACCGCGAACACCATATATTTT	CASSHTANTIYF
many	TRBV29-1	.	TRBJ1-5	TGCAGCGGGGCGGACAGCGGCTTTCGGCCCCAGCATTTT	CSGADSGFRPQHF
many	TRBV24-1	.	TRBJ2-2	TGTGCCACCAGTGATCCAAACACCGGGGAGCTGTTTTTT	CATSDPNTGELFF
.	TRBV24-1	TRBD2	TRBJ2-3	TGTGCCACCAGTGAACCAGCGGGAGATGGAGATACGCAGTATTTT	CATSEPAGDGDTQYF
.	TRBV27	TRBD2	TRBJ2-1	TGTGCCAGCAGTCCGCTGGGAGGGCCTGGGAATGAGCAGTTCTTC	CASSPLGGPGNEQFF